Detailed here is one TCR beta chain. This record comes from a study of OX40 agonist ivuxolimab in advanced cancers. Produced via immunoSEQ multiplex PCR; TCRdb's table is partial and in-frame only. The table shows 90,000 to 95,000 clones, with about 89% occurring only once. Blood sampling was done at baseline, cycle 4 day 1, and cycle 7 day 1. The CDR3 has 13 amino acids. The germline V gene has CDR1 SGHAT and CDR2 FQNNGV. V shed 2 bases and J shed 3 bases, with 8 bases lying between them. The receptor comes from an adult with an advanced solid tumor such as melanoma, head and neck, liver or kidney cancer. This rearrangement joins TRBV11-2 to TRBJ2-7; the D is unclear. The sequenced sample was CD4+ or CD8+ T cells sorted from blood, obtained in a trial of the OX40 agonist ivuxolimab. CDR3 sequence reads: CASSLSVGYEQYF. In DNA, the CDR3 is TGTGCCAGCAGCTTATCGGTTGGCTACGAGCAGTACTTC. Drawing the rest from reference TRBV11-2 and TRBJ2-7, the complete variable domain is EAGVAQSPRYKIIEKRQSVAFWCNPISGHATLYWYQQILGQGPKLLIQFQNNGVVDDSQLPKDRFSAERLKGVDSTLKIQPAKLEDSAVYLCASSLSVGYEQYFGPGTRLTVT.